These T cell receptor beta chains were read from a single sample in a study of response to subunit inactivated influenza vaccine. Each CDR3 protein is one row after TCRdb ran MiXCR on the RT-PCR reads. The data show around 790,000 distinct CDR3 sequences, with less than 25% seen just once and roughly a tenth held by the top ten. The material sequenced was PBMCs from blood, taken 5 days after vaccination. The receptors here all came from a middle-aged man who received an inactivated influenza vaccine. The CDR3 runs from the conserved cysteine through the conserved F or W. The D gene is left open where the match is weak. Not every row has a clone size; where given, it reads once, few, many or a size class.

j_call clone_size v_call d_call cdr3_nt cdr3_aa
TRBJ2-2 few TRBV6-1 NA TGTGCCAGCAGTGAAGCTTACGGGCCGAACACCGGGGAGCTGTTTTTT CASSEAYGPNTGELFF
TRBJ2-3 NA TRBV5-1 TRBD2 TGCGCCAGCGGACTAGCGGGGGGTTCCCTCACAGATACGCAGTATTTT CASGLAGGSLTDTQYF
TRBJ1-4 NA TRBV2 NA TGTGCCAGCCGTGGGAGGGGGTATGAAAAACTGTTTTTT CASRGRGYEKLFF
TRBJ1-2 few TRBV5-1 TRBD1 TGCGCCAGCAGCCCGCGGGACAGGGGTCATGGCTACACCTTC CASSPRDRGHGYTF
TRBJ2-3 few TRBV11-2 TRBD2 TGTGCCAGCAAATTCGGCCAAGGACTAGCACGGGATACGCAGTATTTT CASKFGQGLARDTQYF
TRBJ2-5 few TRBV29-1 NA TGCAGCGTTGAAGCGTCAGGCCGAGAGACCCAGTACTTC CSVEASGRETQYF
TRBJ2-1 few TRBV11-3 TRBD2 TGTGCCAGCAGCTCTGGACTAGCGGGAGGAGCTGAGCAGTTCTTC CASSSGLAGGAEQFF
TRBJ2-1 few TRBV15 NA TGTGCCACCAGCAGACGTTTGGAATCCTACAATGAGCAGTTCTTC CATSRRLESYNEQFF
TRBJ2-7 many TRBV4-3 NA TGCGCCAGCAGCCAAGCCTTCAGAACCGGGACCCCGTACGAGCAGTACTTC CASSQAFRTGTPYEQYF
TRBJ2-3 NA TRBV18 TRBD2 TGTGCCAGCTCACCACTGACCAGCGGGAGGGCCGCAGATACGCAGTATTTT CASSPLTSGRAADTQYF
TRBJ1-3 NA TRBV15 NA TGTGCCACCAGCAGAGGACCCTCTGGAAACACCATATATTTT CATSRGPSGNTIYF
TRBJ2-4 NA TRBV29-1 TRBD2 TGCAGCATAGCGGGAGGGGCCAAAAACATTCAGTACTTC CSIAGGAKNIQYF
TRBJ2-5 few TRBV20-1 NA TGCAGTGCTAGTCTCTGGGAGACCCAGTACTTC CSASLWETQYF
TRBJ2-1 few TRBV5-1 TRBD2 TGCGCCAGCAGCTTGCCTAGACTAGCGGGATCTGGTAGTGATGAGCAGTTCTTC CASSLPRLAGSGSDEQFF
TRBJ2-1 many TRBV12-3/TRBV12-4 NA TGTGCCAGCCGGGGCTACCTGGGCTACAATGAGCAGTTCTTC CASRGYLGYNEQFF
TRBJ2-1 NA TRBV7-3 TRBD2 TGTGCCAGCAGCTTAACGAGGCGGGGGGGCTTAGGACGAGGCCCCTACAATGAGCAGTTCTTC CASSLTRRGGLGRGPYNEQFF
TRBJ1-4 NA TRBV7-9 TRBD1 TGTGCCAGCAGCGTTGGACAGGACATTAATGAAAAACTGTTTTTT CASSVGQDINEKLFF
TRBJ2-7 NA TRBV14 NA TGTGCCAGCAGCCAAGATGTTAGGGAAACCTACGAGCAGTACTTC CASSQDVRETYEQYF
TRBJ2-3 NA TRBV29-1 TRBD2 TGCAGCGTTCGGGGTTTAGCGGGAGGGCCGATAGATACGCAGTATTTT CSVRGLAGGPIDTQYF
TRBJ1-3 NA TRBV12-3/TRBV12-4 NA TGTGCCAGCAGTTTTCTCGGGGTCTCTGGAAACACCATATATTTT CASSFLGVSGNTIYF
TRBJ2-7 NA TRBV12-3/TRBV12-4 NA TGTGCCAGCAGTTTAAGGGGTGGCAGATGGCAAAGCTACGAGCAGTACTTC CASSLRGGRWQSYEQYF
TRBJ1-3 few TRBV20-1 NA TGCAGTGCTAGCTCAGGGAAACCCCCCTCTGGAAACACCATATATTTT CSASSGKPPSGNTIYF
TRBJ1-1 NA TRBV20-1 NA TGCAGTGCTAGAGATACCGGGCAGGGTATCGCTGAAGCTTTCTTT CSARDTGQGIAEAFF
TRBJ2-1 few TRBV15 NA TGTGCCACCAGCTGGCGGACGGCCGCCGGGTACTACAATGAGCAGTTCTTC CATSWRTAAGYYNEQFF
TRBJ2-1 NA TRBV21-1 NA TGTGCCAGCAGCAAAGGGAGGGGCCGGAGCTCCTACAATGAGCAGTTCTTC CASSKGRGRSSYNEQFF
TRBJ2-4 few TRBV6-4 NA TGTGCCAGCAGTGACTCTTCCGACTTC CASSDSSDF
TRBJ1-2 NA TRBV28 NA TGTGCCAGCAGTTTGGAGGGGGGAAGGCGAGCTACTAACTATGGCTACACCTTC CASSLEGGRRATNYGYTF
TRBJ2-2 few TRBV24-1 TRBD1 TGTGCCACCAGCACCGGGACAGGGAACCCCGGGGAGCTGTTTTTT CATSTGTGNPGELFF
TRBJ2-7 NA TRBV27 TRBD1 TGTGCCAGCAGTTTACAGGGGGCCCATTTCGGCGAGCAGTACTTC CASSLQGAHFGEQYF
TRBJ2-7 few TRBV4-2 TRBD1 TGTGCCAGCAGCCAAGGGACAGGGGGCTACCACGAGCAGTACTTC CASSQGTGGYHEQYF
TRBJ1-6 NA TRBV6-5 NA TGTGCCAGCAGTTACTCACCCAGGCGATATAATTCACCCCTCCACTTT CASSYSPRRYNSPLHF
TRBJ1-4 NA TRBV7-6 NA TGTGCCAGCAGCGCGATCAGTGAAAAACTGTTTTTT CASSAISEKLFF
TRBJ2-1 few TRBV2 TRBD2 TGTGCCAGCACCGGATCTAGCGGGTACTACAATGAGCAGTTCTTC CASTGSSGYYNEQFF
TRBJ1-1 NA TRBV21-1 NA TGTGCCAGCAGCGCCGACAGGTCTGGCACTGAAGCTTTCTTT CASSADRSGTEAFF
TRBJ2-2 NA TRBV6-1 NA TGTGCCAGCACCCTGACACGGGGCGGAACCGGGGAGCTGTTTTTT CASTLTRGGTGELFF
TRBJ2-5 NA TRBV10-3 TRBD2 TGTGCCATCAGTGAATCCGGACTAGTCCAAGAGACCCAGTACTTC CAISESGLVQETQYF
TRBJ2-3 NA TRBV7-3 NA TGTGCCAGCAGCTTAAACAGGGAGGGCCGCATGGATACGCAGTATTTT CASSLNREGRMDTQYF
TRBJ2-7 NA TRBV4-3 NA TGCGCCAGCAGCCAAGATGCGGCCCCCAAAGGAGCCGAGCAGTACTTC CASSQDAAPKGAEQYF
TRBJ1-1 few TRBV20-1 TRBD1 TGCAGTGCTGGGACAGGGCAGACTGAAGCTTTCTTT CSAGTGQTEAFF
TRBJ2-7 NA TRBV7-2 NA TGTGCCAGCAGCAGTAGTGTTCGGGACGAGCAGTACTTC CASSSSVRDEQYF
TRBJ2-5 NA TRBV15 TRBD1 TGTGCCACCAGCAGAGGACCCCCGGACAGGGGGATAGGGACCCAGTACTTC CATSRGPPDRGIGTQYF